The 15 T cell receptor beta chains presented below share a single source sample, sequenced in a study of T cell responses to AZD1222 COVID-19 vaccine. Generated by immunoSEQ multiplex PCR, the TCRdb table keeps only in-frame clones and is missing some. The sample records some 130,000 clones, 93% being singletons. The source was peripheral blood, collected on day 0 of AZD1222 vaccination. The source is an adult in good health.

This clone was detected only once. This chain connects TRBV2 to TRBJ2-5; D is ambiguous. This CDR3 contains 14 residues. The V end lost 3 bases, the J end lost 2 bases, and 10 bases lay between the germline ends. Germline V gene lookup returns CDR1 SNHLY and CDR2 FYNNEI. CDR3 DNA sequence: TGTGCCAGCAGTGACAGGACGCATCAAGAGACCCAGTACTTC. It codes for CASSDRTHQETQYF.

A remark on this clone: Mismatch with germline at one junction end may stem from a read error. The chain joins TRBV6-1 to TRBJ1-6; TRBD1 agrees at 7 bases. Germline-derived CDR1 and CDR2 are MNHNS and SASEGT. The CDR3 has 16 amino acids. The CDR3 DNA reads TGTGCCAGCAGAGAAGTCGGGACAGCCTATAATTCACCCCTCCACTTT. Translating it yields CASREVGTAYNSPLHF.

This chain joins TRBV18 and TRBJ1-5, with D unclear. CDR3 length equals 15 residues. V lost 1 base to trimming and J lost 7 bases, with 14 bases between them. Germline values: CDR1 KGHSH, CDR2 LQKENI. The CDR3 sequence: CASSPRSEGTQPQHF. CDR3 DNA sequence: TGTGCCAGCTCACCACGCAGCGAGGGTACCCAGCCCCAGCATTTT.

This rearrangement joins TRBV19 to TRBJ1-2; 7 nucleotides align to TRBD1. This CDR3 has 15 residues. After removal of 5 bases from V and 4 bases from J, the junction contained 10 bases not matched to a gene. CDR1 is LNHDA and CDR2 is SQIVND in the germline V gene (reference sequence). The CDR3 region has the DNA TGTGCCAGTAGTTTTCCGGGACAGAGGACCTATGGCTACACCTTC. As protein: CASSFPGQRTYGYTF.

V gene TRBV7-9 combines with J gene TRBJ1-4; D gene uncertain. Per the germline V gene, CDR1 is SEHNR and CDR2 is FQNEAQ (reference sequence). V was trimmed by 0 bases and J by 8 bases, leaving 7 bases between them. CDR3 length: 13 amino acids. CDR3 protein: CASSLAVEEKLFF. DNA for the CDR3: TGTGCCAGCAGCTTAGCAGTTGAGGAAAAACTGTTTTTT.

The chain combines TRBV27 with TRBJ1-5, with D possibly TRBD1 on 6 matching bases. CDR3 length: 14 residues. V dropped 2 bases and J dropped 9 bases, with 14 bases sitting between them. Germline V gene sequence: CDR1 MNHEY, CDR2 SMNVEV (reference sequence). Here the CDR3 DNA reads TGTGCCAGCAGTTTAGAAGGGGGGCAGCGGCCCCAGCATTTT. Its translation is CASSLEGGQRPQHF.

The V and J genes are TRBV6-5 and TRBJ1-1, with D possibly matching TRBD1 (6 bases). Trimming took off 0 bases at V and 5 bases at J, with 16 bases between the two ends. The CDR3 is made up of 16 amino acids. Germline V gene sequence: CDR1 MNHEY, CDR2 SVGAGI. The DNA for the CDR3 is TGTGCCAGCAGTTACTCGATAGTCCAGGGGAGTACTGAAGCTTTCTTT. This translates into CASSYSIVQGSTEAFF.

The genes are TRBV10-3 and TRBJ2-1, with a weak D call TRBD1 (6 bases). CDR1 is ENHRY and CDR2 is SYGVKD in the germline V gene. Trimming shortened V by 4 bases and J by 3 bases, and 16 bases separated the two germline ends. CDR3 size: 16 residues. The CDR3: CAISVGTTLNYNEQFF. The CDR3 DNA reads as TGTGCCATCAGTGTCGGGACAACCCTTAACTACAATGAGCAGTTCTTC.

The V gene is TRBV6-6, the J gene TRBJ1-2; the D gene is possibly TRBD1 (5 bases). Germline CDR1 reads MNHNY; CDR2 reads SVGAGI (reference sequence). The CDR3 is 16 residues long. V lost 0 bases to trimming and J lost 4 bases, with 15 bases between them. CDR3 nucleotide sequence: TGTGCCAGCAGTTACTCCGCCCGGACGGGGCTCTATGGCTACACCTTC. Protein: CASSYSARTGLYGYTF.

This rearrangement joins TRBV6-5 to TRBJ1-1, with 8 positions matching TRBD1. Germline CDR1 and CDR2: MNHEY and SVGAGI. J lost 2 bases, V lost 8 bases, and 4 bases had no gene match. This CDR3 is built from 13 residues. The CDR3 coding sequence is TGTGCCAGCCGACAGGGGCCAAACACTGAAGCTTTCTTT. This translates into CASRQGPNTEAFF.

The chain joins TRBV28 to TRBJ1-2; 7 bases are shared with TRBD1. J gave up 4 bases and V 5 bases, and 10 bases lay outside the gene matches. The CDR3 has 15 residues. Germline V gene lookup returns CDR1 MDHEN and CDR2 SYDVKM. As DNA, the CDR3 is TGTGCCAGCAGTCTTTCCGGGACAGTGTTCTATGGCTACACCTTC. It specifies CASSLSGTVFYGYTF.

V usage is TRBV20-1 and J usage is TRBJ1-1; the match to TRBD1 covers 8 bases. CDR3 length: 10 residues. The germline gives CDR1 DFQATT, CDR2 SNEGSKA (reference sequence). The J segment lost 13 bases and the V segment lost 3 bases, leaving 4 bases of the junction unmatched. DNA of the CDR3: TGCAGTGCTAGCCACAGGGGGGTTTTCTTT. Its translation is CSASHRGVFF.

The V call is TRBV2, the J call TRBJ1-4; D perhaps matches TRBD1 (5 bases). V lost 7 bases and J 0 bases, leaving 9 bases between the germline ends. Per the germline V gene, CDR1 is SNHLY and CDR2 is FYNNEI. The CDR3 extends over 14 amino acids. The CDR3 loop is CASIGDATNEKLFF. CDR3 nucleotides: TGTGCCAGCATTGGGGACGCAACTAATGAAAAACTGTTTTTT.

Comment on this clone: The sample holds other DNA sequences that translate to the same CDR3. The CDR3, as DNA: TGTGCCAGCAGCCAAGGCCAGGGAGGCTATGGCTACACCTTC. It codes for CASSQGQGGYGYTF. This chain joins TRBV3-1 (or the pseudogene TRBV3-2) and TRBJ1-2; D perhaps matches TRBD1 (5 bases). Germline CDR1 is LGHDT and CDR2 is YNNKEL (reference sequence). Trimming left V 1 base short and J 4 bases short, with 10 bases between. There are 14 residues in the CDR3.

The V and J genes are TRBV10-3 and TRBJ1-2, with D tentatively TRBD1 (6 bases). The V gene lost 8 bases and the J gene lost 8 bases, with 12 bases spanning the gap. The CDR3 totals 11 residues. CDR1 and CDR2 (germline): ENHRY, SYGVKD. The CDR3 DNA is TGTGCCATCGGGGGGCTCGGAGGCTACACCTTC. It yields the protein CAIGGLGGYTF.